A selection of T cell receptor beta chains follows, all from one sample in a study of blood T cells in healthy people across ages. TCRdb recomputed calls from the 5' RACE reads with MiXCR, one row per CDR3 protein. This sample has 750,000 to 950,000 distinct CDR3 sequences, with 40% to 65% found just once. Source material: blood. The receptors derive from a man older than 75 in good health. The CDR3 runs from the conserved cysteine through the conserved F or W. The order of the fields is CDR3 DNA, CDR3 protein, clone size, D gene, J gene, V gene. A D gene is named only where the DNA matches it firmly. Only part of the rows carry a size: once, few, many, or a class if the clone is expanded.

TGTGCCATCAGCCGGGGGACAGACAACAATGAGCAGTTCTTC | CAISRGTDNNEQFF | few | . | TRBJ2-1 | TRBV10-3
TGTGCCAGCAGTATACAGGGATGGTCTGGCTACACCTTC | CASSIQGWSGYTF | . | . | TRBJ1-2 | TRBV12-3/TRBV12-4
TGTGCCAGCAGCGGAGGGACAGCACGCAAAAACATTCAGTACTTC | CASSGGTARKNIQYF | . | . | TRBJ2-4 | TRBV7-9
TGTGCCAGCTCTCGGGGCAGCCACACAGATACGCAGTATTTT | CASSRGSHTDTQYF | . | . | TRBJ2-3 | TRBV28
TGTGCCAGCAGCCCGGGGCTGGACAGGGGCGAGCAGTACTTC | CASSPGLDRGEQYF | . | TRBD1 | TRBJ2-7 | TRBV11-1
TGTGCCAGCAGCTTAGGGACAACCCTGGAGCAGTACTTC | CASSLGTTLEQYF | few | . | TRBJ2-4 | TRBV7-2
TGTGCCAGCAGCGTCCGGGACAGGGGTAATTCACCCCTCCACTTT | CASSVRDRGNSPLHF | . | TRBD1 | TRBJ1-6 | TRBV5-4
TGTGCCAGCAGCCAAGAGCCCAGGGGGATGAGCTACACCTTC | CASSQEPRGMSYTF | once | TRBD1 | TRBJ1-2 | TRBV14
TGTGCCAGCAGCCGGCTAGCGGGACGCGCAGATACGCAGTATTTT | CASSRLAGRADTQYF | few | TRBD2 | TRBJ2-3 | TRBV14
TGTGCCAGCAGCTTAAGCGGGAGCACAGTTACGCAGTATTTT | CASSLSGSTVTQYF | . | TRBD2 | TRBJ2-3 | TRBV7-9
TGCAGCGTGAAGCGGGGACGCAATGAGCAGTTCTTC | CSVKRGRNEQFF | many | TRBD2 | TRBJ2-1 | TRBV29-1
TGCAGCGTTGTGGGGGCCGGGGGCTACACCTTC | CSVVGAGGYTF | . | . | TRBJ1-2 | TRBV29-1
TGTGCCAGCAGCTTAGGTCGTACGCGGGGCACCGGGGAGCTGTTTTTT | CASSLGRTRGTGELFF | . | . | TRBJ2-2 | TRBV7-2
TGTGCCAGCAGTCGACCAGCAACCCGCTCCGATACGCAGTATTTT | CASSRPATRSDTQYF | . | . | TRBJ2-3 | TRBV6-5
TGTGCCAGCAGCCAAGATCCCGGGGTTGATTACGAGCAGTACTTC | CASSQDPGVDYEQYF | . | . | TRBJ2-7 | TRBV3-1
TGTGCCAGCAGTTTTGGACCCTATGAAAAACTGTTTTTT | CASSFGPYEKLFF | once | . | TRBJ1-4 | TRBV12-3/TRBV12-4
TGTGCCAGCAGCTTGGGCCCCAGACAGGGGAACTATGGCTACACCTTC | CASSLGPRQGNYGYTF | few | TRBD1 | TRBJ1-2 | TRBV5-5
TGTGCCAGCAGCCAGGGACTAGCGGGAGGTGAGCAGTACTTC | CASSQGLAGGEQYF | few | TRBD2 | TRBJ2-7 | TRBV3-1
TGTGCCAGCAGTATGGGACCGAGCTATGGCTACACCTTC | CASSMGPSYGYTF | once | . | TRBJ1-2 | TRBV6-5
TGTGCCAGCAGTAGGGGGGAAAGGTGGCCCTATGGCTACACCTTC | CASSRGERWPYGYTF | few | . | TRBJ1-2 | TRBV28
TGTGCCAGCAGTTTAGACGGGGACTCCTACAATGAGCAGTTCTTC | CASSLDGDSYNEQFF | . | . | TRBJ2-1 | TRBV12-3/TRBV12-4
TGTGCCAGCAGTTTTCGGAGCTCCGACACTTACGTATATGGCTACACCTTC | CASSFRSSDTYVYGYTF | few | . | TRBJ1-2 | TRBV27
TGTGCCAGCAGCTTATCCCACCAGGTCTCCTACAATGAGCAGTTCTTC | CASSLSHQVSYNEQFF | . | . | TRBJ2-1 | TRBV7-6
TGTGCCAGCAGCTTCCGAGGAGGGCGGGAAAATTACGCGTATTTT | CASSFRGGRENYAYF | . | . | TRBJ2-3 | TRBV13
TGTGCCAGCTCACCGACTAGCGGGAACCGAGAGACCCAGTACTTC | CASSPTSGNRETQYF | many | TRBD2 | TRBJ2-5 | TRBV18
TGTGCCAGCAGTGAATTCGATGAGCAGTTCTTC | CASSEFDEQFF | . | . | TRBJ2-1 | TRBV25-1
TGTGCCAGCAGTCTAAGGGGTATGCGAGGCTACACCTTC | CASSLRGMRGYTF | . | . | TRBJ1-2 | TRBV27
TGTGCCAGCAGCCCGTGGTTGGGGAACCCTAACTATGGCTACACCTTC | CASSPWLGNPNYGYTF | . | . | TRBJ1-2 | TRBV3-1
TGCGCCACCAATCGGGACCCTAATGAAAAACTGTTTTTT | CATNRDPNEKLFF | . | . | TRBJ1-4 | TRBV4-1
TGTGCCAGCACCCGGACTAGGGGGGCCAATGAGCAGTTCTTC | CASTRTRGANEQFF | . | . | TRBJ2-1 | TRBV3-1
TGCAGTGCAAGCCGGGACTACCCCCAAGAGACCCAGTACTTC | CSASRDYPQETQYF | . | TRBD2 | TRBJ2-5 | TRBV20-1
TGCAGCGTTCGGGACAGGGACTTCGGTGAGCAGTACTTC | CSVRDRDFGEQYF | . | TRBD1 | TRBJ2-7 | TRBV29-1
TGTGCCAGGGGGGAGGGGTACCAAGAGACCCAGTACTTC | CARGEGYQETQYF | few | TRBD2 | TRBJ2-5 | TRBV27
TGTGCCAGCAGTGTCCGGGGATACGAGCAGTACTTC | CASSVRGYEQYF | few | . | TRBJ2-7 | TRBV2
TGTGCCAGCAGCTTAGGCGTTGGGACAGGGCGCGAAAAACTGTTTTTT | CASSLGVGTGREKLFF | . | TRBD1 | TRBJ1-4 | TRBV11-2
TGTGCCAGCAGCTTAGTCGAGCGGCTGGGCCAGTACTTC | CASSLVERLGQYF | few | . | TRBJ2-5 | TRBV7-2
TGTGCCACCAGCAGGGACGCCCAGGGCACTGAAGCTTTCTTT | CATSRDAQGTEAFF | . | . | TRBJ1-1 | TRBV15
TGTGCCAGCAGCCCGGTCGGGAGCGGGAGGGAGACAGATACGCAGTATTTT | CASSPVGSGRETDTQYF | few | TRBD2 | TRBJ2-3 | TRBV11-1
TGCGCCAGCAGCTCGGGACAGGGGGCCCACGAGCAGTACTTC | CASSSGQGAHEQYF | . | TRBD1 | TRBJ2-7 | TRBV5-1
TGTGCCAGCAACGAAGGACGTAGTGGGAATCAGCCCCAGCATTTT | CASNEGRSGNQPQHF | few | . | TRBJ1-5 | TRBV6-7
TGTGCCAGCAGCTTGCGGGACAGGGGCACTGAAGCTTTCTTT | CASSLRDRGTEAFF | few | TRBD1 | TRBJ1-1 | TRBV7-3
TGTGCCAGCAGCTCTCCCCGGACGGGAGATTCCTACGAGCAGTACTTC | CASSSPRTGDSYEQYF | . | . | TRBJ2-7 | TRBV5-4
TGCAGTGCTTCCTCAGGGGGCGGTAATGAAAAACTGTTTTTT | CSASSGGGNEKLFF | few | TRBD1 | TRBJ1-4 | TRBV20-1
TGCAGTGCGAGAGGCCTAGCGGGAGTCGAGCAGTACTTC | CSARGLAGVEQYF | . | TRBD2 | TRBJ2-7 | TRBV20-1
TGCAGTGCTAGAGGAGGACAGGGGGCGAGTAGAAAGCAGTATTTT | CSARGGQGASRKQYF | . | TRBD1 | TRBJ2-3 | TRBV20-1
TGCGCCAGCAGCTTGGGCGGGACCTCCTACGAGCAGTACTTC | CASSLGGTSYEQYF | many | . | TRBJ2-7 | TRBV5-1
TGTGCCAGCTCACTCGGACAGGGACCTATGAACACTGAAGCTTTCTTT | CASSLGQGPMNTEAFF | once | TRBD1 | TRBJ1-1 | TRBV18
TGCAGGGCAAGGGGGGGATACGAGCAGTACTTC | CRARGGYEQYF | few | . | TRBJ2-7 | TRBV20-1
TGTGCCAGCAGCCCGGACAGTGACTACTATGGCTACACCTTC | CASSPDSDYYGYTF | . | . | TRBJ1-2 | TRBV27
TGTGCCAGCAGCCAATCTCGACTAAGTTACGAGCAGTACTTC | CASSQSRLSYEQYF | . | . | TRBJ2-7 | TRBV16
TGCGCCAGCAGCTTGGATACCCAGCACAGAGACGCGTATTTT | CASSLDTQHRDAYF | . | . | TRBJ2-3 | TRBV5-1
TGCAGTGCGGTGGGTCTTTTGATGAGCGGGAGAAGCAATGAGCAGTACTTC | CSAVGLLMSGRSNEQYF | . | TRBD2 | TRBJ2-7 | TRBV20-1
TGTGCCAGCAGCTTAGATTTTTTCTTGAGCGGGGTCTCTGGGGCCAACGTCCTGACTTTC | CASSLDFFLSGVSGANVLTF | . | TRBD2 | TRBJ2-6 | TRBV11-2
TGTGCCAGCAGATTTACAGGGTACACCTCCTACGAGCAGTACTTC | CASRFTGYTSYEQYF | . | . | TRBJ2-7 | TRBV28